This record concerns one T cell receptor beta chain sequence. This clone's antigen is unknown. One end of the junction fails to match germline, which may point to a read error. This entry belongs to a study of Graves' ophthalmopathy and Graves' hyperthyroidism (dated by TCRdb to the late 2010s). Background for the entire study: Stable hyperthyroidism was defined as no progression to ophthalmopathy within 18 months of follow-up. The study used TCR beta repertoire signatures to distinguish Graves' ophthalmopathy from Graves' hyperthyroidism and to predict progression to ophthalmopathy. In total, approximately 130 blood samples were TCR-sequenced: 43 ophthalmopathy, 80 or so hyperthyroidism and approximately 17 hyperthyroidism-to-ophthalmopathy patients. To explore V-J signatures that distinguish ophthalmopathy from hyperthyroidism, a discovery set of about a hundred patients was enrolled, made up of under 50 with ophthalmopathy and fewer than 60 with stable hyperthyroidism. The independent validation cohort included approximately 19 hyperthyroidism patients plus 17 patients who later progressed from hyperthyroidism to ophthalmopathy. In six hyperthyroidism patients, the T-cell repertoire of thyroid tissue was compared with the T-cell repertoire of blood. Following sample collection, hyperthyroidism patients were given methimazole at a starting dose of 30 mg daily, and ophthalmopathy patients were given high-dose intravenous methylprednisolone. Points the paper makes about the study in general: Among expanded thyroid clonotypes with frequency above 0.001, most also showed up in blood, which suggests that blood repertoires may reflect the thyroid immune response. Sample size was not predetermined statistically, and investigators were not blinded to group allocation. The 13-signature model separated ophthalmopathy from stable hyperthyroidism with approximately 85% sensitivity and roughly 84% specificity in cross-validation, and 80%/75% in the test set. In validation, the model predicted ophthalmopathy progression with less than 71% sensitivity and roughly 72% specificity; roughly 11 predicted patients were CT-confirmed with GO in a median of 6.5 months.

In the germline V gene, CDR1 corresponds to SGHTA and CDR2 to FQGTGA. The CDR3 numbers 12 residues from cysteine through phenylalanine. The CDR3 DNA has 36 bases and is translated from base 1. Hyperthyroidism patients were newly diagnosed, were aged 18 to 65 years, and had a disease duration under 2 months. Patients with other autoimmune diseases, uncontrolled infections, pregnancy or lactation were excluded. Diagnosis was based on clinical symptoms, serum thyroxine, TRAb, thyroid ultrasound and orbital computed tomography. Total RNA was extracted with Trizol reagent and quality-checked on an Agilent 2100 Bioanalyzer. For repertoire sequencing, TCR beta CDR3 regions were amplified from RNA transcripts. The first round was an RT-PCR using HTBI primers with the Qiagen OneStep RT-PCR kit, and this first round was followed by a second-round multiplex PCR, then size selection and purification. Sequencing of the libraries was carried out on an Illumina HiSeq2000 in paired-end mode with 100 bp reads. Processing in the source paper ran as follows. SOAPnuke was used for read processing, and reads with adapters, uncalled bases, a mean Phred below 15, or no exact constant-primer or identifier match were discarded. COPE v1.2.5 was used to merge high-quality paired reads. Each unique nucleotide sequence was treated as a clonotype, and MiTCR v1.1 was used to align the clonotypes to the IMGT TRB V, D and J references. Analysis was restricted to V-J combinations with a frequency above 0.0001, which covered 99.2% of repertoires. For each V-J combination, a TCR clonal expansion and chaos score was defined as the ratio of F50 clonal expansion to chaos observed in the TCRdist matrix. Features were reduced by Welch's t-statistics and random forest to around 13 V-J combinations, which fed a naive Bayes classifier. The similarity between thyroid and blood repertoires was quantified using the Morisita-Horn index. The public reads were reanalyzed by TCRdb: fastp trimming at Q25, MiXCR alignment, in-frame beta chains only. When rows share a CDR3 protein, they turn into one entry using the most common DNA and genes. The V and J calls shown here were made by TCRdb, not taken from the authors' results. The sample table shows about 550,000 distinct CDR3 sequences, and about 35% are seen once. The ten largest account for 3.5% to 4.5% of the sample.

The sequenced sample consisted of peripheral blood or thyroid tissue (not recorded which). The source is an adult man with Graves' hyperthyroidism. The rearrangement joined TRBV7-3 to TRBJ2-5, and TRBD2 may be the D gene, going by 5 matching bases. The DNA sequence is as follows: TGTGCCAGCAGCTTAGACGGTGTGGACTCTCACTTC. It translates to CASSLDGVDSHF. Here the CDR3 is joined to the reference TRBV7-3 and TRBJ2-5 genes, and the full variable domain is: GAGVSQTPSNKVTEKGKYVELRCDPISGHTALYWYRQSLGQGPEFLIYFQGTGAADDSGLPNDRFFAVRPEGSVSTLKIQRTERGDSAVYLCASSLDGVDSHFGPGTRLLVL.